A selection of T cell receptor beta chains follows, all from one sample in a study of human T cells and chemical hapten exposure. TCRdb itself ran the RACE reads through MiXCR, one entry per CDR3 protein. The sample consists of around 60,000 distinct CDR3 sequences, approximately 6.7% of them appearing once. The sequences come from whole blood, collected in connection with sensitization to the hapten diphenylcyclopropenone (DPC). Every receptor here comes from a woman younger than 45 with alopecia areata. Some clones in this sample may be carry-over from other donors' samples. CDR3s leave out the opening cysteine and the closing phenylalanine or tryptophan.

>TRBV16|TRBJ1-1
ASSLGGWGTEAF
>TRBV14|TRBJ2-3
ASSQRTGGCTDTQY
>TRBV29-1|TRBJ1-1
SVDLGGMGTEAF
>TRBV4-2|TRBJ1-1
ASSHDAGTGDNTEAF
>TRBV12-3/TRBV12-4|TRBJ1-1
ASSFSNNNYRGPGAF
>TRBV12-3/TRBV12-4|TRBJ1-4
ASSFGTVNEKLF
>TRBV5-1|TRBJ2-1
ASSYPIGGTSGRPSSYNEQF
>TRBV27|TRBJ2-5
ASKAASGETQY
>TRBV6-5|TRBJ1-1
ASSRGTFEAF
>TRBV20-1|TRBJ2-3
SGDRGGTDTQY
>TRBV6-5|TRBJ1-1
ASSYGQGGVNTEAF
>TRBV29-1|TRBJ2-5
SVARDMEETQY
>TRBV2|TRBJ2-1
ASSVTSGGVDEQF
>TRBV5-1|TRBJ2-3
ASSPNRVFTQY
>TRBV14|TRBJ1-4
ASSRDTLSTNEKLF
>TRBV12-3/TRBV12-4|TRBJ1-1
ASTRLREAEAF
>TRBV3-1|TRBJ1-1
ASSQVPVGGRTEAF
>TRBV29-1|TRBJ1-1
SVEAGHTEAF
>TRBV29-1|TRBJ1-5
SVEGPGLGSPQH
>TRBV3-1|TRBJ2-3
ASSPETPGSDTQY